A selection of T cell receptor beta chains follows, all from one sample in a study of Graves' ophthalmopathy and Graves' hyperthyroidism. A single record per CDR3 protein comes from TCRdb applying MiXCR to the multiplex PCR reads. This sample carries some 750,000 distinct CDR3 sequences, around 40% of them seen once, and the ten largest clones take 44%. Material: peripheral blood. The receptors were gathered from an adult man with Graves' ophthalmopathy. Each CDR3 is given with its conserved first and last residue.

j_gene: TRBJ1-4; v_gene: TRBV29-1; CDR3aa: CSVEDKARGKLFF
j_gene: TRBJ1-2; v_gene: TRBV11-3; CDR3aa: CASSEGTSGGYTF
j_gene: TRBJ1-4; v_gene: TRBV7-9; CDR3aa: CASRRMDRDEKLFF
j_gene: TRBJ1-3; v_gene: TRBV11-2; CDR3aa: CASSKTGGENTIYF
j_gene: TRBJ1-1; v_gene: TRBV9; CDR3aa: CASSVEDTEAFF
j_gene: TRBJ2-7; v_gene: TRBV7-3; CDR3aa: CASSLKAGVEQYF
j_gene: TRBJ1-1; v_gene: TRBV10-3; CDR3aa: CASRTPDRASEAFF
j_gene: TRBJ2-7; v_gene: TRBV10-3; CDR3aa: CASRTGGQASYEQYF
j_gene: TRBJ2-5; v_gene: TRBV25-1; CDR3aa: CASSWTSGTTGTQYF
j_gene: TRBJ1-6; v_gene: TRBV9; CDR3aa: CASSVESQGVRSPLHF
j_gene: TRBJ2-5; v_gene: TRBV7-9; CDR3aa: CASSHSIGETQYF
j_gene: TRBJ1-4; v_gene: TRBV25-1; CDR3aa: CASSERGGRANEKLFF
j_gene: TRBJ2-3; v_gene: TRBV13; CDR3aa: CASSPDGTDTQYF
j_gene: TRBJ1-2; v_gene: TRBV10-3; CDR3aa: CAISEIRGDGYTF
j_gene: TRBJ2-5; v_gene: TRBV7-9; CDR3aa: CASSPGTSGRSETQYF
j_gene: TRBJ2-7; v_gene: TRBV7-8; CDR3aa: CASSPSLSGIYEQYF
j_gene: TRBJ1-5; v_gene: TRBV19; CDR3aa: CASSIQDNQPQHF
j_gene: TRBJ2-5; v_gene: TRBV2; CDR3aa: CASSEAPVGTQYF
j_gene: TRBJ1-1; v_gene: TRBV7-9; CDR3aa: CASSLFQGATEAFF
j_gene: TRBJ1-1; v_gene: TRBV29-1; CDR3aa: CSVSTGLVNTEAFF
j_gene: TRBJ2-2; v_gene: TRBV25-1; CDR3aa: CASSETPGLGSGELLF
j_gene: TRBJ1-1; v_gene: TRBV5-5; CDR3aa: CASSLKGETEASF
j_gene: TRBJ2-7; v_gene: TRBV29-1; CDR3aa: CSVDTTGQTYEQYF
j_gene: TRBJ2-5; v_gene: TRBV7-9; CDR3aa: CASSDTGTGKETQYF
j_gene: TRBJ2-5; v_gene: TRBV7-9; CDR3aa: CASRRGMAGGQETQYF
j_gene: TRBJ2-7; v_gene: TRBV9; CDR3aa: CASSSRGLAAAYEQYF
j_gene: TRBJ1-6; v_gene: TRBV7-3; CDR3aa: CASSTDGRGSPLHF
j_gene: TRBJ1-1; v_gene: TRBV10-3; CDR3aa: CAVYGQFNTEAFF
j_gene: TRBJ1-1; v_gene: TRBV7-8; CDR3aa: CASSLEGETPNTEAFF
j_gene: TRBJ1-4; v_gene: TRBV10-3; CDR3aa: CAISYNRGGSGEKLFF
j_gene: TRBJ2-5; v_gene: TRBV2; CDR3aa: CASRPGPNGETQYF
j_gene: TRBJ2-2; v_gene: TRBV24-1; CDR3aa: CATSDFGREGRYSGELFF
j_gene: TRBJ2-7; v_gene: TRBV29-1; CDR3aa: CSVEDRAAEGYEQYF
j_gene: TRBJ2-7; v_gene: TRBV18; CDR3aa: CASSRTEGYEQYF
j_gene: TRBJ1-2; v_gene: TRBV4-3; CDR3aa: CASSQDHGGANYGYTF
j_gene: TRBJ2-3; v_gene: TRBV25-1; CDR3aa: CASSLVRAGDTQYF
j_gene: TRBJ1-2; v_gene: TRBV12-3/TRBV12-4; CDR3aa: CASSSGGPNEGYTF
j_gene: TRBJ2-5; v_gene: TRBV7-9; CDR3aa: CASSLIGAETQYF
j_gene: TRBJ2-7; v_gene: TRBV2; CDR3aa: CASSYDRHSYEQYF
j_gene: TRBJ1-3; v_gene: TRBV7-9; CDR3aa: CASSRQGGSGNTIYF
j_gene: TRBJ1-4; v_gene: TRBV10-2; CDR3aa: CASSGSTATNEKLFF
j_gene: TRBJ1-1; v_gene: TRBV14; CDR3aa: CASSPTGQSYTEAFF
j_gene: TRBJ2-7; v_gene: TRBV29-1; CDR3aa: CSVARALSYEQYF
j_gene: TRBJ1-2; v_gene: TRBV10-3; CDR3aa: CAISTGGYGYTF
j_gene: TRBJ1-2; v_gene: TRBV10-3; CDR3aa: CASRSQGAFDPYGYTF
j_gene: TRBJ1-1; v_gene: TRBV29-1; CDR3aa: CSVEVRATEAFF